The 29 T cell receptor beta chains below were found in one sample sequenced in a study of blood T cell repertoires in COVID-19 (dated by TCRdb to 2018 to 2021). Receptor libraries were prepared by the immunoSEQ multiplex PCR assay. Held by TCRdb, this immuneACCESS table contains in-frame sequences only and omits some clones. Under half of the omission traces to an unresolved V gene where checked; the cause of the rest is unknown. The sample profile shows fewer than 350,000 clones; roughly nine tenths of them were found once. The ten largest clones add up to 4.5% to 6.5% of the sample. Sequencing input: PBMCs or T cells enriched from blood (not recorded which). Receptor source: a man aged 55 to 69 who had recovered from COVID-19.

The chain joins TRBV27 to TRBJ2-1; 7 positions match TRBD1. The CDR3 is made up of 15 amino acids. Germline CDR1 MNHEY, CDR2 SMNVEV (reference sequence). V lost 6 bases, J lost 0 bases, and 5 bases stayed unmatched. The CDR3 here is CASRSTGPSYNEQFF. CDR3 nucleotides: TGTGCCAGCAGATCGACAGGGCCCTCCTACAATGAGCAGTTCTTC.

The chain joins TRBV9 to TRBJ2-5, with D perhaps matching TRBD2 (5 bases). CDR3 size: 15 residues. Trimming took 4 bases from V and 5 from J, leaving 18 bases between them. Germline V CDR1 and CDR2: SGDLS, YYNGEE. Written as DNA, the CDR3 is TGTGCCAGCAGCCCAGGCGGGTTGGGCCGGGAGACCCAGTACTTC. Protein: CASSPGGLGRETQYF.

As concerns this clone: The same CDR3 also results from other DNA sequences found in this sample. This sequence joins TRBV18 and TRBJ2-7; TRBD1 matches at 9 bases. Trimming cost V 3 bases and J 4 bases; bases outside gene matches: 4. This CDR3 has 14 residues. CDR1 and CDR2 from the germline V gene are KGHSH and LQKENI. Here the CDR3 DNA reads TGTGCCAGCTCACCCGGGACAGGGAAGTACGAGCAGTACTTC. This gives the protein CASSPGTGKYEQYF.

This clone has just a few counts. V gene TRBV10-1 combines with J gene TRBJ1-1; 7 nucleotides line up with TRBD1. The trim removed 7 bases at V and 0 bases at J, leaving 11 bases unmatched. Germline V gene lookup returns CDR1 WNHNN and CDR2 SYGVQD (reference sequence). The CDR3 has 16 amino acids. The CDR3 protein is CASIPGQLKMNTEAFF. Here the CDR3 DNA reads TGCGCCAGCATACCGGGACAGCTAAAGATGAACACTGAAGCTTTCTTT.

The sample holds a few counts of this clone. V usage is TRBV5-4 and J usage is TRBJ2-7; D is perhaps TRBD1 (6 bases). This CDR3 is 17 amino acids long. Deletions cut 3 bases from V and 2 bases from J, with 21 bases between. Looked up from germline, CDR1 is SGHNT and CDR2 is YYREEE (reference sequence). In DNA, the CDR3 is TGTGCCAGCAGCTCCACAGGGTTTAGTTGGCTGACCTACGAGCAGTACTTC. This codes for CASSSTGFSWLTYEQYF.

The chain carries TRBV24-1 and TRBJ2-7; a weak D match, TRBD1 (6 bases). The V and J ends lost 4 bases and 12 bases respectively, with 21 bases between them. This CDR3 contains 14 residues. CDR1 is KGHDR and CDR2 is SFDVKD in the germline V gene. CDR3 residues: CATSDSGTPARRYF. The CDR3, as DNA: TGTGCCACCAGTGACTCCGGGACACCGGCTAGGCGGTACTTC.

The chain couples TRBV28 to TRBJ1-5; a possible D gene is TRBD1 (5 bases). Trimming shortened V by 2 bases and J by 5 bases, and 10 bases separated the two germline ends. This CDR3 is built from 14 residues. Per germline, CDR1 MDHEN and CDR2 SYDVKM. The chain's CDR3 is CASSLAREDQPQHF. CDR3 bases: TGTGCCAGCAGTTTAGCCAGGGAGGATCAGCCCCAGCATTTT.

The chain is built from TRBV7-3 and TRBJ2-7; a possible D gene is TRBD2 (6 bases). Germline loops: CDR1 SGHTA, CDR2 FQGTGA. The length of the CDR3 is 14 residues. Trimming stripped 0 bases from V and 1 base from J, with 7 bases between. CDR3 sequence: CASSLTRESYEQYF. The DNA of the CDR3 is TGTGCCAGCAGCTTAACGCGGGAATCCTACGAGCAGTACTTC.

V and J are TRBV15 and TRBJ2-5; TRBD2 is a possible D gene (6 bases). Trimming took off 0 bases at V and 5 bases at J, with 13 bases between the two ends. The CDR3 runs to 15 residues. CDR1 is LNHNV, CDR2 YYDKDF, per germline (reference sequence). CDR3 nucleotides: TGTGCCACCAGCAGAGATCACGGGAGTGTGGAGACCCAGTACTTC. It translates to CATSRDHGSVETQYF.

The sample holds one count of this clone. J is TRBJ1-4 and V is TRBV7-8; 7 bases agree with TRBD1. The CDR3 loop spans 15 amino acids. CDR1 SGHVS and CDR2 FQNEAQ come from the germline V gene. V gave up 5 bases and J gave up 4 bases; unmatched junction bases: 7. CDR3 protein: CASSVRRDSNEKLFF. The CDR3 region has the DNA TGTGCCAGCAGCGTTAGAAGGGACAGTAATGAAAAACTGTTTTTT.

V gene TRBV5-4 combines with J gene TRBJ1-2; TRBD1 matches at 7 bases. Trimming at V came to 0 bases and at J to 2 bases, leaving 7 bases not matched to a gene. CDR1 is SGHNT, CDR2 YYREEE, per germline (reference sequence). This CDR3 is 16 amino acids long. CDR3 sequence reads: CASSLATRGRNYGYTF. The CDR3 nucleotides are TGTGCCAGCAGCTTGGCCACGAGGGGGCGGAACTATGGCTACACCTTC.

The chain joins TRBV3-1 (or the pseudogene TRBV3-2) to TRBJ2-7; the D gene is possibly TRBD1 (6 bases). Germline V gene data show CDR1 as LGHDT and CDR2 as YNNKEL (reference sequence). There are 16 residues in the CDR3. Trimming removed 3 bases at V and 0 bases at J, with 15 bases between. CDR3 sequence reads: CASSQMGATSSYEQYF. DNA for the CDR3: TGTGCCAGCAGCCAGATGGGGGCAACAAGCTCCTACGAGCAGTACTTC.

The chain employs TRBV9 and TRBJ1-1; 9 bases are a match to TRBD1. CDR1 SGDLS and CDR2 YYNGEE come from the germline V gene. J gave up 2 bases and V 6 bases, and 5 bases lay outside the gene matches. The CDR3 covers 14 residues. The CDR3 nucleotides are TGTGCCAGCACCCGGGACAGGGCTAACACTGAAGCTTTCTTT. Translated: CASTRDRANTEAFF.

The CDR3 coding sequence is TGTGCCAGTAGTATTTCAGCTGGGGGGAGCTACGCAGATACGCAGTATTTT. As protein: CASSISAGGSYADTQYF. This chain connects TRBV19 to TRBJ2-3; D possibly corresponds to TRBD2 (6 bases). CDR3 length equals 17 residues. Trimming removed 3 bases at V and 4 bases at J, with 20 bases between. Germline V gene data show CDR1 as LNHDA and CDR2 as SQIVND (reference sequence).

The chain joins TRBV11-2 to TRBJ2-3; the match to TRBD2 covers 13 bases. The CDR3 consists of 18 residues. J gave up 6 bases and V 2 bases, and 11 bases lay outside the gene matches. Looked up from germline, CDR1 is SGHAT and CDR2 is FQNNGV. The CDR3 loop is CASSLSHTSGRAGDTQYF. In nucleotides, the CDR3 is TGTGCCAGCAGCTTAAGTCATACTAGCGGGAGGGCGGGGGATACGCAGTATTTT.

This chain joins TRBV7-2 and TRBJ2-5; possibly TRBD1 for D (6 bases). Germline assignment: CDR1 SGHTA and CDR2 FQGNSA. This CDR3 spans 16 amino acids. V was pared by 3 bases and J by 4 bases, with 18 bases between. The DNA of the CDR3 is TGTGCCAGCAGCTTTGTGAGCGGACAGAATGGAGAGACCCAGTACTTC. It is translated as CASSFVSGQNGETQYF.

This sequence joins TRBV12-3 or TRBV12-4 and TRBJ1-6; no definite D call. V was cut by 3 bases and J by 7 bases, with 7 bases left in between. There are 13 residues in the CDR3. The CDR3 here is CASSFRGNSPLHF. CDR3 coding DNA: TGTGCCAGCAGTTTCCGAGGAAATTCACCCCTCCACTTT.

The genes are TRBV7-3 and TRBJ2-1; TRBD2 is a possible D gene (5 bases). Trimming left V 5 bases short and J 7 bases short, with 12 bases between. There are 13 residues in the CDR3. Germline V gene lookup returns CDR1 SGHTA and CDR2 FQGTGA. The DNA for the CDR3 is TGTGCCAGCAGCATCGACACGGGGAATGAGCAGTTCTTC. Translation gives CASSIDTGNEQFF.

V usage is TRBV19 and J usage is TRBJ2-2, with D possibly being TRBD1 (5 bases). The CDR3 has 14 residues. V was pared by 5 bases and J by 1 base, with 8 bases between. Germline-derived CDR1 and CDR2 are LNHDA and SQIVND (reference sequence). CDR3 loop: CASSGQGNTGELFF. For the CDR3, the DNA is TGTGCCAGTAGTGGGCAGGGGAACACCGGGGAGCTGTTTTTT.

CDR3 protein: CASGLVPRGSTDTQYF. The CDR3 coding sequence is TGTGCTAGTGGTTTGGTCCCTCGCGGTTCCACAGATACGCAGTATTTT. V is TRBV12-5 and J is TRBJ2-3; D gene unclear. The CDR3 is 16 amino acids. From germline, CDR1 is LGHNT and CDR2 FRNRAP. Between the trimmed V and J ends, which lost 0 bases and 2 bases, there was a span of 12 bases.

V usage is TRBV6-1 and J usage is TRBJ2-1; a weak D match, TRBD2 (6 bases). The germline V and J ends were trimmed by 2 bases and 1 base, with 15 bases remaining between them. This CDR3 is 17 amino acids long. Germline CDR1 is MNHNS and CDR2 is SASEGT. DNA of the CDR3: TGTGCCAGCAGTGAACAGGGCCTAGCGAGGTCCTACAATGAGCAGTTCTTC. This sequence encodes CASSEQGLARSYNEQFF.

This chain connects TRBV27 to TRBJ1-5; TRBD1 is a possible D gene (5 bases). The germline V gene encodes CDR1 MNHEY and CDR2 SMNVEV (reference sequence). Trimming took off 7 bases at V and 2 bases at J, with 18 bases between the two ends. CDR3 size: 16 residues. In nucleotides, the CDR3 is TGTGCCAGCAACAGTCGCGCAGGGCTCGGCAATCAGCCCCAGCATTTT. This gives the protein CASNSRAGLGNQPQHF.

This chain connects TRBV29-1 to TRBJ1-1, with D maybe TRBD1 (6 bases). Trimming removed 3 bases at V and 14 bases at J, with 10 bases between. Germline V lookup: CDR1 SQVTM, CDR2 ANQGSEA. The CDR3 is 9 residues long. CDR3 in amino acids: CSVDEQGFF. CDR3 sequence (DNA): TGCAGCGTTGATGAACAGGGCTTCTTT. The complete variable domain, with remaining parts taken from reference TRBV29-1 and TRBJ1-1, reads SAVISQKPSRDICQRGTSLTIQCQVDSQVTMMFWYRQQPGQSLTLIATANQGSEATYESGFVIDKFPISRPNLTFSTLTVSNMSPEDSSIYLCSVDEQGFFGQGTRLTVV.

J is TRBJ2-1 and V is TRBV4-1; TRBD2 matches 7 bases. The CDR3 is made up of 16 amino acids. In germline, CDR1 is MGHRA, CDR2 YSYEKL. With V trimmed by 2 bases and J by 1 base, 5 bases remained unmatched. CDR3 amino acids: CASSQMSRGSYNEQFF. The CDR3 DNA sequence: TGCGCCAGCAGCCAAATGTCGCGGGGGTCCTACAATGAGCAGTTCTTC.

The J gene is TRBJ2-5, the V gene TRBV7-9, with 7 nucleotides matching TRBD1. The CDR3 contains 17 residues. V gave up 2 bases and J gave up 1 base; unmatched junction bases: 10. Per the germline V gene, CDR1 is SEHNR and CDR2 is FQNEAQ (reference sequence). This CDR3 is CASSLPDRTGPQETQYF. The CDR3 coding sequence is TGTGCCAGCAGCTTACCCGACCGGACAGGTCCCCAAGAGACCCAGTACTTC.

This clone was seen just once. CDR3 in DNA: TGTGCCAGCAGCTTGTGGACAGGGGGAAACACCATATATTTT. Its protein product is CASSLWTGGNTIYF. The genes are TRBV7-2 and TRBJ1-3, with 8 nucleotides matching TRBD1. From germline, CDR1 is SGHTA and CDR2 FQGNSA. V lost 3 bases, J lost 4 bases, and 2 bases stayed unmatched. The CDR3 is 14 residues long.

This sequence joins TRBV5-8 and TRBJ1-5, with D hard to call. The CDR3 is 13 residues long. The V gene lost 3 bases and the J gene lost 5 bases, with 9 bases spanning the gap. CDR1 and CDR2 from the germline V gene are SGHTS and YDEGEE. CDR3 nucleotide sequence: TGTGCCAGCAGCTGGGCGAGGGATCAGCCCCAGCATTTT. It codes for CASSWARDQPQHF.

This clone was counted a single time. The chain uses TRBV5-1 and TRBJ2-3; 8 bases fit TRBD1. The CDR3 spans 14 residues. The germline V gene has CDR1 SGHRS and CDR2 YFSETQ. J lost 4 bases, V lost 4 bases, and 5 bases had no gene match. CDR3 DNA: TGCGCCAGCAGCCCAGGGGGCGTCGCAGATACGCAGTATTTT. It is translated as CASSPGGVADTQYF.

This clone was observed a handful of times. V gene TRBV30 combines with J gene TRBJ1-6; the match to TRBD1 covers 7 bases. CDR3 size: 19 residues. The junction had 18 bases not matched to a gene; V was cut back by 4 bases and J by 3 bases. Germline CDR1 GTSNPN, CDR2 SVGIG (reference sequence). CDR3 region: CAWTRLGTDRRYYNSPLHF. The DNA for the CDR3 is TGTGCCTGGACACGCCTTGGGACAGATCGTCGCTACTATAATTCACCCCTCCACTTT.